These 2 T cell receptor beta chains originate from one sample sequenced in a study of T cells after posttransplantation cyclophosphamide. Some clones are missing from TCRdb's copy, which holds only in-frame ones; the method was immunoSEQ multiplex PCR. Of about 43,000 clones listed, about 90% are singletons. Cyclophosphamide on days +3 and +4 followed busulfan-fludarabine conditioning and a marrow graft. Sequences were derived from PBMCs, sampled around 58 days after allogeneic stem cell transplant with posttransplant cyclophosphamide. The receptors here all came from a male patient between 55 and 70 years old who received an allogeneic stem cell transplant from a related donor and was CMV-positive. Some T cells may be graft donor cells.

This sequence joins TRBV28 and TRBJ1-2; D perhaps matches TRBD1 (5 bases). The CDR3 is 12 residues long. The V end was cut by 7 bases, the J end by 7 bases, with 13 bases between. In germline, CDR1 is MDHEN, CDR2 SYDVKM. CDR3 in amino acids: CASITRVGGYTF. DNA of the CDR3: TGTGCCAGCATAACCAGGGTGGGTGGCTACACCTTC.

The chain is built from TRBV18 and TRBJ1-1, with 8 bases fitting TRBD1. The CDR3 is 15 residues long. Trimming took 3 bases from V and 5 from J; bases not matched to a gene: 8. The germline CDR1 and CDR2 sequences are KGHSH and LQKENI. The chain's CDR3 is CASSPHQGAGTEAFF. CDR3 DNA: TGTGCCAGCTCACCCCACCAGGGGGCCGGTACTGAAGCTTTCTTT. Complete variable domain (other parts from reference TRBV18 and TRBJ1-1): NAGVMQNPRHLVRRRGQEARLRCSPMKGHSHVYWYRQLPEEGLKFMVYLQKENIIDESGMPKERFSAEFPKEGPSILRIQQVVRGDSAAYFCASSPHQGAGTEAFFGQGTRLTVV.